What follows are 5 T cell receptor beta chains derived from one specimen sequenced in a study of OX40 agonist ivuxolimab in advanced cancers. Produced via immunoSEQ multiplex PCR; TCRdb's table is partial and in-frame only. The sample has around 74,000 clones; 85% to 90% are singletons. Sequences were derived from CD4+ or CD8+ T cells sorted from blood, sampled in a trial of the OX40 agonist ivuxolimab. The receptors here all came from an adult with an advanced solid tumor such as melanoma, head and neck, liver or kidney cancer.

V usage is TRBV10-3 and J usage is TRBJ2-5, with 8 positions matching TRBD1. Germline V gives CDR1 ENHRY, CDR2 SYGVKD. The CDR3 consists of 15 residues. With V trimmed by 4 bases and J by 3 bases, 7 bases remained unmatched. CDR3 nucleotide sequence: TGTGCCATCAGTGGGGGTTCGACAGGGGAAGAGACCCAGTACTTC. Translation gives CAISGGSTGEETQYF.

The rearrangement uses TRBV12-5 and TRBJ1-1; weak D call: TRBD1 (5 bases). V was cut by 1 base and J by 11 bases, with 11 bases left in between. Germline values: CDR1 LGHNT, CDR2 FRNRAP. The CDR3 runs 12 residues. CDR3 coding DNA: TGTGCTAGTGGTTTGGAGGGACTAGGGGCTTTCTTT. Its translation: CASGLEGLGAFF.

CDR3 sequence reads: CASRTGGSFYGYTF. For the CDR3, the DNA is TGTGCCAGCAGAACGGGGGGCAGCTTCTATGGCTACACCTTC. This rearrangement joins TRBV6-5 to TRBJ1-2; tentative D call: TRBD1 (6 bases). Germline CDR1 reads MNHEY; CDR2 reads SVGAGI. The CDR3 is made up of 14 amino acids. Trimming shortened V by 6 bases and J by 4 bases, and 15 bases separated the two germline ends.

J is TRBJ2-7 and V is TRBV18; D might be TRBD1 (6 bases). The CDR3 is 14 amino acids. Germline V gene sequence: CDR1 KGHSH, CDR2 LQKENI. V lost 2 bases to trimming and J lost 5 bases, with 13 bases between them. The CDR3 spells CASSPVRGSDEQYF. In nucleotides, the CDR3 is TGTGCCAGCTCACCAGTCAGGGGATCTGACGAGCAGTACTTC.

The rearrangement joins TRBV11-3 to TRBJ2-2; 8 bases are shared with TRBD1. CDR1 and CDR2 (germline): SGHNT, YENEEA. The CDR3 is 15 residues long. Trimming cost V 3 bases and J 4 bases; bases outside gene matches: 4. For the CDR3, the DNA is TGTGCCAGCAGCTTTGGACAGGGAGGCACCGGGGAGCTGTTTTTT. Encoded protein: CASSFGQGGTGELFF.